A few counts support the clone carrying this TCR beta chain. As yet, its antigen is unknown. TCRdb reprocessed the 5' RACE reads with MiXCR, giving one entry per CDR3 protein. The sample carries around 600,000 distinct CDR3 sequences, more than 9% recorded once. This sample is part of a study of T cells after yellow fever vaccination. In the study overall: Libraries from low-cell-number fractions were prepared with the SMART-Seq v4 Ultra Low Input RNA kit. Study observations and caveats: Clones that expanded after primary vaccination mostly reappeared after the booster (just over 95% CD4, 70% to 90% CD8).

The receptor's source is a man under 40 who received the YFV17D yellow fever vaccine. The sample consisted of PBMCs, taken on the day of the yellow fever booster vaccination.

This chain's CDR3 is CSARPGQGGYEQYF. The CDR3 DNA reads as TGCAGTGCTAGGCCGGGACAGGGGGGCTACGAGCAGTACTTC. The chain joins TRBV20-1 to TRBJ2-7; 11 bases map to TRBD1. The CDR3 is 14 amino acids. J lost 3 bases, V lost 3 bases, and 4 bases had no gene match. The germline gives CDR1 DFQATT, CDR2 SNEGSKA (reference sequence).